The 10 T cell receptor beta chains below all came from one sample that was sequenced in a study of neurological immune-mediated disorders. Time point of the sample: longitudinal time-point 3. TCRdb independently ran MiXCR on the 5' RACE reads; one entry per CDR3 protein. The repertoire holds over 90,000 distinct CDR3 sequences, with 10% to 12% as singletons. The sample was PBMCs. Source of these receptors: a female donor with HTLV-1-associated myelopathy (HAM/TSP).

This clonotype was counted at least ten times. The chain combines TRBV20-1 with TRBJ1-1, with D perhaps matching TRBD1 (5 bases). The V and J ends lost 0 bases and 0 bases respectively, with 5 bases between them. The CDR3 contains 13 residues. Germline CDR1 is DFQATT and CDR2 is SNEGSKA (reference sequence). Here the CDR3 reads CSAREGLNTEAFF. The CDR3 DNA reads TGCAGTGCTAGAGAGGGGCTGAACACTGAAGCTTTCTTT.

The V gene is TRBV7-2, the J gene TRBJ1-3, with a weak D call TRBD1 (5 bases). The CDR3 covers 15 residues. The V and J ends lost 5 bases and 0 bases respectively, with 11 bases between them. Looked up from germline, CDR1 is SGHTA and CDR2 is FQGNSA. CDR3 nucleotides: TGTGCCAGCAGCAGGGACTCCTACTCTGGAAACACCATATATTTT. The encoded protein is CASSRDSYSGNTIYF. Full variable domain (outside the CDR3, taken from reference TRBV7-2 and TRBJ1-3): GAGVSQSPSNKVTEKGKDVELRCDPISGHTALYWYRQSLGQGLEFLIYFQGNSAPDKSGLPSDRFSAERTGGSVSTLTIQRTQQEDSAVYLCASSRDSYSGNTIYFGEGSWLTVV.

This clonotype was seen repeatedly, ten times or more. The chain couples TRBV9 to TRBJ1-1; no reliable D call. Between the trimmed V and J ends, which lost 0 bases and 1 base, there was a span of 10 bases. This CDR3 is built from 15 residues. Germline V lookup: CDR1 SGDLS, CDR2 YYNGEE. CDR3 in DNA: TGTGCCAGCAGCGTAGCCCCCGTCGAGAACACTGAAGCTTTCTTT. It specifies CASSVAPVENTEAFF. The whole variable domain, remainder taken from reference TRBV9 and TRBJ1-1, is DSGVTQTPKHLITATGQRVTLRCSPRSGDLSVYWYQQSLDQGLQFLIQYYNGEERAKGNILERFSAQQFPDLHSELNLSSLELGDSALYFCASSVAPVENTEAFFGQGTRLTVV.

This clonotype was seen at least ten times. One junction end disagrees with the germline gene, perhaps due to a read error. This chain uses TRBV7-3 with TRBJ2-2, with D tentatively TRBD1 (6 bases). CDR1 and CDR2 (germline): SGHTA, FQGTGA. The length of the CDR3 is 14 residues. CDR3 DNA sequence: TGCGCCAGCAGCTTAGGGGGTAGCACCGGGGAGCTGTTTTTT. Translation: CASSLGGSTGELFF. The whole variable domain, filled in from reference TRBV7-3 and TRBJ2-2, reads GAGVSQTPSNKVTEKGKYVELRCDPISGHTALYWYRQSLGQGPEFLIYFQGTGAADDSGLPNDRFFAVRPEGSVSTLKIQRTERGDSAVYLCASSLGGSTGELFFGEGSRLTVL.

There are many counts of this clonotype. The chain joins TRBV7-8 to TRBJ1-1; unclear D gene. V was cut by 2 bases and J by 4 bases, with 11 bases left in between. The CDR3 length is 14 residues. Germline V CDR1 and CDR2: SGHVS, FQNEAQ. The CDR3 region has the DNA TGTGCCAGCAGCTTATCCCAGGAGTTCACTGAAGCTTTCTTT. It yields the protein CASSLSQEFTEAFF.

In this sample, this clonotype turned up many times. The chain combines TRBV19 with TRBJ2-5; 12 nucleotides agree with TRBD1. Trimming took 6 bases from V and 7 from J; bases not matched to a gene: 3. This CDR3 comprises 13 residues. CDR1 is LNHDA and CDR2 is SQIVND in the germline V gene (reference sequence). CDR3 nucleotides: TGTGCCAGTAGAGGGACAGGGGGCTCGACCCAGTACTTC. Translated: CASRGTGGSTQYF.

This clonotype was counted many times. The chain couples TRBV25-1 to TRBJ1-4; 8 bases match TRBD1. V was pared by 5 bases and J by 8 bases, with 7 bases of the junction left unmatched. CDR3 length: 14 residues. Germline V CDR1 and CDR2: MGHDK, SYGVNS. In nucleotides, the CDR3 is TGTGCCAGCAGTTTACAGGGGGACGTCGAAAAACTGTTTTTT. Protein product: CASSLQGDVEKLFF.

This clonotype has just a few counts. This rearrangement joins TRBV28 to TRBJ2-7; no definite D call. With 10 bases removed from V and 0 bases from J, the gap between germline ends came to 13 bases. The CDR3 loop spans 13 amino acids. Looked up from germline, CDR1 is MDHEN and CDR2 is SYDVKM. The CDR3 nucleotides are TGTGCCACCCTAATCTCGAGCTCCTACGAGCAGTACTTC. It yields the protein CATLISSSYEQYF.

This clonotype showed up many times. The chain links TRBV30 to TRBJ1-5; D remains ambiguous. Germline CDR1 and CDR2: GTSNPN and SVGIG (reference sequence). The CDR3 has 13 amino acids. Trimming pared 3 bases from V and 3 bases from J, leaving 9 bases between. The CDR3 spells CAWSPAVNQPQHF. The CDR3 DNA sequence: TGTGCCTGGAGCCCGGCCGTCAATCAGCCCCAGCATTTT.

At least ten counts were recorded for this clonotype. The chain carries TRBV6-5 and TRBJ2-7; D gene uncertain. The CDR3 covers 12 residues. Germline V CDR1 and CDR2: MNHEY, SVGAGI. V was cut by 5 bases and J by 1 base, with 6 bases left in between. CDR3 region: CASSTRSYEQYF. CDR3 in DNA: TGTGCCAGCAGTACAAGGTCCTACGAGCAGTACTTC.